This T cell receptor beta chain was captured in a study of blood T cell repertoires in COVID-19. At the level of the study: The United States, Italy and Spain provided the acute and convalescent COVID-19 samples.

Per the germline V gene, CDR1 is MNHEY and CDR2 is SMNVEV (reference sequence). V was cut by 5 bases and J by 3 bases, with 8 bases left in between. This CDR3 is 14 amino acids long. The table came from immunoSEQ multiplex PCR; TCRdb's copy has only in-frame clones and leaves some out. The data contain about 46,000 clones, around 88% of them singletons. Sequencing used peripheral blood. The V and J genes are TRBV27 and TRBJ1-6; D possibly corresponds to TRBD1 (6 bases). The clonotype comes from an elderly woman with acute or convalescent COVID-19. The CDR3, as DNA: TGTGCCAGCAGTCAGGGGTACTATAATTCACCCCTCCACTTT. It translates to CASSQGYYNSPLHF.